Shown below are 14 T cell receptor beta chains from a single sample sequenced in a study of blood T cell repertoires in COVID-19. The repertoire was sequenced with immunoSEQ multiplex PCR; TCRdb's copy has only in-frame clones and lacks some. There are some 220,000 clones in the sample; 84% occur only once, and around 18% lies in the top ten. Sequences were obtained from peripheral blood. Receptor source: a woman of 80 years or more with active or convalescent COVID-19.

The chain uses TRBV4-1 and TRBJ2-1; 9 bases line up with TRBD1. CDR1 is MGHRA, CDR2 YSYEKL, per germline. CDR3 length: 14 amino acids. The V segment lost 3 bases and the J segment 9 bases; nucleotides outside the gene matches: 6. The CDR3 region is CASSHPDRGVEQFF. The CDR3, as DNA: TGCGCCAGCAGCCACCCGGACAGGGGTGTTGAGCAGTTCTTC.

The V call is TRBV21-1, the J call TRBJ1-1; the table's D call, TRBD1, was not checked against the DNA. TRBV21-1 is a recognized pseudogene. This CDR3 has 16 amino acids. DNA for the CDR3: TGTGCCAGCAGCGAAGAGACAGGGGGAGGACGGACTGAAGCTTTCTTT. Protein sequence: CASSEETGGGRTEAFF.

The chain couples TRBV7-6 to TRBJ2-2; 14 nucleotides match TRBD2. This CDR3 comprises 16 residues. Germline V gene sequence: CDR1 SGHVS, CDR2 FNYEAQ. V dropped 10 bases and J dropped 7; count of bases not matched to a gene: 11. The CDR3 protein is CATTVGTSGRNGELFF. DNA of the CDR3: TGTGCCACAACCGTCGGGACTAGCGGGAGAAACGGGGAGCTGTTTTTT. Supplemented by reference TRBV7-6 and TRBJ2-2, the full variable domain reads GAGVSQSPRYKVTKRGQDVALRCDPISGHVSLYWYRQALGQGPEFLTYFNYEAQQDKSGLPNDRFSAERPEGSISTLTIQRTEQRDSAMYRCATTVGTSGRNGELFFGEGSRLTVL.

This chain connects TRBV7-3 to TRBJ2-1, with 8 bases lining up with TRBD1. CDR3 length: 15 residues. Looked up from germline, CDR1 is SGHTA and CDR2 is FQGTGA. V was pared by 5 bases and J by 9 bases, with 12 bases of the junction left unmatched. The CDR3 coding sequence is TGTGCCAGCAGCCCCCAGGGGGCCCCTATGGGTGAGCAGTTCTTC. This codes for CASSPQGAPMGEQFF. The complete variable domain, with remaining parts taken from reference TRBV7-3 and TRBJ2-1, reads GAGVSQTPSNKVTEKGKYVELRCDPISGHTALYWYRQSLGQGPEFLIYFQGTGAADDSGLPNDRFFAVRPEGSVSTLKIQRTERGDSAVYLCASSPQGAPMGEQFFGPGTRLTVL.

The rearrangement joins TRBV5-1 to TRBJ1-1; D perhaps matches TRBD1 (6 bases). Germline CDR1 and CDR2: SGHRS and YFSETQ. The CDR3 totals 18 residues. V was pared by 1 base and J by 4 bases, with 23 bases between. The chain's CDR3 is CASSLSRQVVYLGTEAFF. The CDR3 nucleotides read TGCGCCAGCAGCTTGAGTAGACAGGTCGTATACTTGGGCACTGAAGCTTTCTTT.

J is TRBJ1-4 and V is TRBV1; the DNA was not used to check the table's D call, TRBD1. TRBV1 is tagged as a pseudogene. The CDR3 has 18 residues. As DNA, the CDR3 is TGCACCAGCAGCCAATCCCAATGGGGCGGCGTAGTTAATGAAAAACTGTTTTTT. This codes for CTSSQSQWGGVVNEKLFF.

The chain has TRBV7-8 and TRBJ1-1; D possibly corresponds to TRBD1 (6 bases). V lost 10 bases and J 3 bases, leaving 15 bases between the germline ends. The CDR3 is made up of 13 amino acids. Germline V gene lookup returns CDR1 SGHVS and CDR2 FQNEAQ. The DNA for the CDR3 is TGTGCCACCGGCCCCAGGGGACACACTGAAGCTTTCTTT. Its translation: CATGPRGHTEAFF.

The chain has TRBV5-1 and TRBJ1-5, with D unresolved. Trimming cost V 0 bases and J 0 bases, with 7 bases left between them. This CDR3 spans 15 amino acids. Looked up from germline, CDR1 is SGHRS and CDR2 is YFSETQ. This CDR3 is CASSLGGNSNQPQHF. In DNA form, the CDR3 reads TGCGCCAGCAGCTTGGGAGGTAATAGCAATCAGCCCCAGCATTTT.

The CDR3 DNA reads TGTGCCAGCAGCTCCCGAGTGAGTGGCACAGATACGCAGTATTTT. As protein: CASSSRVSGTDTQYF. This chain joins TRBV3-1 (or the pseudogene TRBV3-2) and TRBJ2-3, with D uncertain. Germline CDR1 and CDR2: LGHDT and YNNKEL (reference sequence). Trimming stripped 5 bases from V and 1 base from J, with 13 bases between. The CDR3 has 15 residues.

This sequence joins TRBV2 and TRBJ1-5; 7 positions agree with TRBD1. CDR1 SNHLY and CDR2 FYNNEI come from the germline V gene. V was pared by 6 bases and J by 5 bases, with 7 bases of the junction left unmatched. There are 14 residues in the CDR3. CDR3 bases: TGTGCCAGCAGGCCAGACAGGGCAGATCAGCCCCAGCATTTT. Its translation is CASRPDRADQPQHF.

In this sample, this clone turned up once. The chain uses TRBV18 and TRBJ2-7, with a weak D call TRBD1 (5 bases). This CDR3 has 14 residues. CDR1 KGHSH and CDR2 LQKENI come from the germline V gene. The V gene lost 3 bases and the J gene lost 2 bases, with 11 bases spanning the gap. CDR3 DNA sequence: TGTGCCAGCTCACCGAGACAGTCCACCTACGAGCAGTACTTC. Amino acid sequence: CASSPRQSTYEQYF.

The chain carries TRBV7-9 and TRBJ2-5, with 9 bases matching TRBD1. The trim removed 5 bases at V and 3 bases at J, leaving 4 bases unmatched. Germline loops: CDR1 SEHNR, CDR2 FQNEAQ (reference sequence). The CDR3 length is 14 residues. In nucleotides, the CDR3 is TGTGCCAGCAGCGCGGGACAGGGTAAAGAGACCCAGTACTTC. As protein: CASSAGQGKETQYF.

The chain employs TRBV11-2 and TRBJ2-7, with D perhaps matching TRBD2 (6 bases). Germline CDR1 is SGHAT and CDR2 is FQNNGV. V lost 5 bases and J 13 bases, leaving 15 bases between the germline ends. This CDR3 has 11 residues. The CDR3 loop is CASSPGGLTYF. CDR3 in DNA: TGTGCCAGCAGCCCCGGGGGACTGACCTACTTC.

As DNA, the CDR3 is TGTGCCAGCAGCTTAACTAGTTCGGGACTAGCGGGGGGCAACGAGCAGTACTTC. The encoded protein is CASSLTSSGLAGGNEQYF. The chain uses TRBV7-2 and TRBJ2-7; TRBD2 agrees at 15 bases. The germline V gene has CDR1 SGHTA and CDR2 FQGNSA. V shed 2 bases and J 5 bases; nucleotides not matched to a gene: 10. This CDR3 comprises 18 residues.